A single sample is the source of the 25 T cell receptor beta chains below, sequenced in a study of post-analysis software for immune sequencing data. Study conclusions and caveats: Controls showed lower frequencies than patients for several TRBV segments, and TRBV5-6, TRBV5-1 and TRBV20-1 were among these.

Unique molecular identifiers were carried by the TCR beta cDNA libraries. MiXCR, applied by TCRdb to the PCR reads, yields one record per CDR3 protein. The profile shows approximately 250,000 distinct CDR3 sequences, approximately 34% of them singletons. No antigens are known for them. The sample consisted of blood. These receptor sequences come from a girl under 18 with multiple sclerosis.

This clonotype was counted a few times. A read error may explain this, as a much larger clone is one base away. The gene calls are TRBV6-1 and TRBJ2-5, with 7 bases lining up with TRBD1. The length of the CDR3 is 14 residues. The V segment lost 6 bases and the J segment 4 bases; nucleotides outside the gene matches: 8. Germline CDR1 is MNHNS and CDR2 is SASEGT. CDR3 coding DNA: TGTGCCAGCAGCCGTGACAGGGCGCGAGAGACCCAGTACTTC. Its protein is CASSRDRARETQYF.

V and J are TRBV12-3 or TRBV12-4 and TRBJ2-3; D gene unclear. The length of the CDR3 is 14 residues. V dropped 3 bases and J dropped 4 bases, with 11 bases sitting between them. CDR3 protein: CASSFLGTADTQYF. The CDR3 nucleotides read TGTGCCAGCAGTTTCCTCGGAACCGCAGATACGCAGTATTTT.

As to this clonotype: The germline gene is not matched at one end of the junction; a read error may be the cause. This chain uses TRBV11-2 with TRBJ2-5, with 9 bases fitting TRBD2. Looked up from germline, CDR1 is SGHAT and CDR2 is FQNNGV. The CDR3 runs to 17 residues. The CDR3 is CACSLGASGKRGNEQYF. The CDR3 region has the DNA TGTGCCTGCAGCTTAGGGGCTAGCGGGAAGAGGGGCAATGAGCAGTACTTC.

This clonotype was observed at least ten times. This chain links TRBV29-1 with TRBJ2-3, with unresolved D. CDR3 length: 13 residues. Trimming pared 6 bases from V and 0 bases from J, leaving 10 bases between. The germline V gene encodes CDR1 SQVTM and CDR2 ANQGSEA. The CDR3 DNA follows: TGCAGCGTGCCCGTACCCAGCACAGATACGCAGTATTTT. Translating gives CSVPVPSTDTQYF.

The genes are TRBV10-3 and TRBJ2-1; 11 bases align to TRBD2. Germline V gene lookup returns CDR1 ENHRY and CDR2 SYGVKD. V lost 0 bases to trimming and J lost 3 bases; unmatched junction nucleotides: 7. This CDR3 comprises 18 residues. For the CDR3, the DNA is TGTGCCATCAGTGAGTCGAAGGTTCTAGCGGGAGGCTACAATGAGCAGTTCTTC. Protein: CAISESKVLAGGYNEQFF.

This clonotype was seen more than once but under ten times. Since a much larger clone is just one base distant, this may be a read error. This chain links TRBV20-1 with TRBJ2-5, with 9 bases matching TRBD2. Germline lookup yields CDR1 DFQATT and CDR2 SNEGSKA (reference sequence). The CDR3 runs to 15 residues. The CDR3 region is CSARGVAGVQEAQYF. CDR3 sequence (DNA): TGCAGTGCTAGAGGGGTAGCGGGGGTCCAAGAGGCCCAGTACTTC.

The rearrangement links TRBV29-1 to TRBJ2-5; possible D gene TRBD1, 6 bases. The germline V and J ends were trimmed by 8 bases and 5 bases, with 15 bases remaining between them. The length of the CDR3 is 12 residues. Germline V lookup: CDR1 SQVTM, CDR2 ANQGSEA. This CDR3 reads CSTRGQLETQYF. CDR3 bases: TGCAGCACTAGAGGACAGCTGGAGACCCAGTACTTC.

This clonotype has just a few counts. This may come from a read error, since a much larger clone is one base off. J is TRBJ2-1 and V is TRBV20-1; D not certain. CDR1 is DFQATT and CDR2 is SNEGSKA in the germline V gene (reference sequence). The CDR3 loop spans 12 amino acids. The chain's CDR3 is CRARVYASEQFF. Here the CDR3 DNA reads TGCAGGGCTAGAGTATACGCTAGTGAGCAGTTCTTC.

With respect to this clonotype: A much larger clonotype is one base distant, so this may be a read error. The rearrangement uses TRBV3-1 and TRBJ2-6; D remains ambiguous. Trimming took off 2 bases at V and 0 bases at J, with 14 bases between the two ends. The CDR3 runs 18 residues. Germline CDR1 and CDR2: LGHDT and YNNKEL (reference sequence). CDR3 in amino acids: CASSQFAGWSSGANVLTF. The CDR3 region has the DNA TGTGCCAGCAGCCAATTTGCAGGTTGGAGCTCTGGGGCCAACGTCCTGACTTTC.

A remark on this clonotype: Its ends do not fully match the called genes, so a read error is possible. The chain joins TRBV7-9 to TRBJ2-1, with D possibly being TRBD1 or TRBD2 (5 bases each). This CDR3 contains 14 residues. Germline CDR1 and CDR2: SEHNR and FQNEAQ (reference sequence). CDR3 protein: CASSSGFGDDERFF. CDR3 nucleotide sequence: TGTGCCAGCAGCTCAGGGTTTGGGGACGATGAGCGGTTCTTC.

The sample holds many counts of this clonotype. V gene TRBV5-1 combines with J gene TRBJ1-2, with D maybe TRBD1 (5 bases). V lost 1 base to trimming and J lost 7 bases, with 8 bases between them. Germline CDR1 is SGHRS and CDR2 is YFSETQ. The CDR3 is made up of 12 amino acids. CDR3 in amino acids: CASSLRDPGYTF. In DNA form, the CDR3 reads TGCGCCAGCAGCTTGCGGGACCCTGGCTACACCTTC.

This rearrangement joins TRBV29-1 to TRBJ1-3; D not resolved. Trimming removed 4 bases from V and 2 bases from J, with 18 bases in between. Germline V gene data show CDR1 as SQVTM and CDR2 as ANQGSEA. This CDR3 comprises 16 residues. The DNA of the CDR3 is TGCAGCGTTGTTGACGGATTTCGCCGTCCTGGAAACACCATATATTTT. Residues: CSVVDGFRRPGNTIYF.

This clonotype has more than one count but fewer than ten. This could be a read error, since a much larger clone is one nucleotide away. CDR3 residues: CSARRTGDDGYTF. As DNA, the CDR3 is TGCAGTGCTAGGCGGACAGGGGACGATGGCTACACCTTC. V and J are TRBV20-1 and TRBJ1-2; TRBD1 aligns across 9 bases. The germline gives CDR1 DFQATT, CDR2 SNEGSKA (reference sequence). This CDR3 spans 13 amino acids. The V gene end was trimmed by 3 bases and the J gene end by 6 bases; junction bases not matched to a gene: 5.

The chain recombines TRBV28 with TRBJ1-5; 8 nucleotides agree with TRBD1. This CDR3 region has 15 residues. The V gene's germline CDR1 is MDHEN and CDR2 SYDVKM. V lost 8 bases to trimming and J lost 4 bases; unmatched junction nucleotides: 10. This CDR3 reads CASDRGTGWNQPQHF. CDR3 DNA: TGTGCCAGCGATCGGGGGACAGGATGGAATCAGCCCCAGCATTTT.

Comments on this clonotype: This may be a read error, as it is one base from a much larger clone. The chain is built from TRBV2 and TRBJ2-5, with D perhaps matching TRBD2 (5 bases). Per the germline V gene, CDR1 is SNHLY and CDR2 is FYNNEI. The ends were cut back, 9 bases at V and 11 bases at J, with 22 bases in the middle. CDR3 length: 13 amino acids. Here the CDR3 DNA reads TGTGCCAGGGGGTCGCTAGCAGAGAATGAGCAGTACTTC. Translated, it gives CARGSLAENEQYF. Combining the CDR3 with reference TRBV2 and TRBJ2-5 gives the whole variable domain EPEVTQTPSHQVTQMGQEVILRCVPISNHLYFYWYRQILGQKVEFLVSFYNNEISEKSEIFDDQFSVERPDGSNFTLKIRSTKLEDSAMYFCARGSLAENEQYFGPGTRLLVL.

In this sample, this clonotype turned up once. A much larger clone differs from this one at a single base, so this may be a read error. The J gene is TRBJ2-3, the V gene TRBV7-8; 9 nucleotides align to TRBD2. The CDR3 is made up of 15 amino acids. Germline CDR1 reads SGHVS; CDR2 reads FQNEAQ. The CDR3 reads CAGSSIAGAEDTQYF. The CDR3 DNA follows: TGTGCCGGCAGCTCGATAGCGGGAGCTGAAGATACGCAGTATTTT.

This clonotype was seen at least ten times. In DNA form, the CDR3 reads TGCAGTGCAATGACTAGCGGGGAACAAGAGACCCAGTACTTC. Protein sequence: CSAMTSGEQETQYF. The chain couples TRBV20-1 to TRBJ2-5, with TRBD2 identical over 11 bases. Trimming removed 6 bases from V and 2 bases from J; junction bases left unmatched: 5. Germline V gene data show CDR1 as DFQATT and CDR2 as SNEGSKA (reference sequence). The length of the CDR3 is 14 residues.

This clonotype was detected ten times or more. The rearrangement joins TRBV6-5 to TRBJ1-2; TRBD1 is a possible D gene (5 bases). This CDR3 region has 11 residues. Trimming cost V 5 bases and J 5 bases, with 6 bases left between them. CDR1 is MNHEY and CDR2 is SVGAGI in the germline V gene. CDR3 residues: CASSGTYGYTF. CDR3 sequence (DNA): TGTGCCAGCAGTGGGACGTATGGCTACACCTTC.

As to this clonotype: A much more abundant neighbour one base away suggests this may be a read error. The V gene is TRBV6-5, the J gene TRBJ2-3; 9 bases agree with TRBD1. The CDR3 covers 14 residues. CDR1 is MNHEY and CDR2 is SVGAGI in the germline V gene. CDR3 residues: CAGRPPDRGDTQYF. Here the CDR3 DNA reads TGTGCCGGCAGGCCACCAGACAGGGGGGATACGCAGTATTTT.

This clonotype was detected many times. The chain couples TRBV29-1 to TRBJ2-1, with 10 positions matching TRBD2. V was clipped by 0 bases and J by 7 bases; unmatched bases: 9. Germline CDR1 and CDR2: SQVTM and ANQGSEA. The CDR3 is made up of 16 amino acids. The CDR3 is CSVEDRLAGVGNEQFF. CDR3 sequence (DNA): TGCAGCGTTGAAGACCGGCTAGCGGGAGTAGGGAATGAGCAGTTCTTC.

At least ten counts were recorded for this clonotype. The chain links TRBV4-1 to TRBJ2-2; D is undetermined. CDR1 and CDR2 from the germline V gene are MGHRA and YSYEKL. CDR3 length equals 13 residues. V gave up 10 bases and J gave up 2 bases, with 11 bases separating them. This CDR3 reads CATLDQNTGELFF. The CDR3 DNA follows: TGCGCCACCCTGGATCAAAACACCGGGGAGCTGTTTTTT.

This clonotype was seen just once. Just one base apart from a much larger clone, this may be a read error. The CDR3 loop reads CSASPDNNERFF. The CDR3 region has the DNA TGCAGTGCTAGCCCGGACAACAATGAGCGGTTCTTC. V is TRBV20-1 and J is TRBJ2-1; D might be TRBD1 (5 bases). Germline loops: CDR1 DFQATT, CDR2 SNEGSKA (reference sequence). This CDR3 has 12 residues.

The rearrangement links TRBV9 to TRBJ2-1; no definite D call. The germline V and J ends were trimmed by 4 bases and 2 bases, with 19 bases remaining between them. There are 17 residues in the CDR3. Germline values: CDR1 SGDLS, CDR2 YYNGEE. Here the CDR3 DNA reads TGTGCCAGCAGCCCCCTCTCGCAGCTAGGTACCTACAATGAGCAGTTCTTC. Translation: CASSPLSQLGTYNEQFF.

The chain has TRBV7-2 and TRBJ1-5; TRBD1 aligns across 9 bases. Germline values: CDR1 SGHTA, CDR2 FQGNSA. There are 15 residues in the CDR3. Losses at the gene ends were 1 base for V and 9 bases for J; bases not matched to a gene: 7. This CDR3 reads CASSLGGTGPGPQHF. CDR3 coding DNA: TGTGCCAGCAGCTTAGGGGGGACAGGGCCAGGGCCCCAGCATTTT.

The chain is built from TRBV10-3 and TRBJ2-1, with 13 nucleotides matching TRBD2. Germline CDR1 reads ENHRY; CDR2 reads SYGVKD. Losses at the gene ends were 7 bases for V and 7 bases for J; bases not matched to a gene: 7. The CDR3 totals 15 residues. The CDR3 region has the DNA TGTGCCATCACATCCGGGACTAGCGGGGAAAATGAGCAGTTCTTC. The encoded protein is CAITSGTSGENEQFF.